The 13 T cell receptor beta chains listed next were all sequenced from one sample in a study of Tregs in tolerant kidney transplant recipients. Clones were read by immunoSEQ multiplex PCR, and TCRdb kept only the in-frame ones, dropping some. The sample includes under 300,000 clones, approximately 84% of them seen just once. The sample comprised CD4+ T cells from blood. Every receptor here comes from a human donor in good health.

This chain joins TRBV6-6 and TRBJ2-5, with 8 bases aligning to TRBD2. The V segment lost 9 bases and the J segment 1 base; nucleotides outside the gene matches: 7. Germline-derived CDR1 and CDR2 are MNHNY and SVGAGI (reference sequence). CDR3 length equals 14 residues. CDR3 in DNA: TGTGCCAGTGGGCTCAGCGGGGGCCAAGAGACCCAGTACTTC. Its translation is CASGLSGGQETQYF.

This clone was seen a few times. The chain combines TRBV7-9 with TRBJ1-1; D is unclear. V lost 5 bases, J lost 0 bases, and 10 bases lay in between. Germline V gives CDR1 SEHNR, CDR2 FQNEAQ (reference sequence). The CDR3 runs to 14 residues. The CDR3: CASSKKAMNTEAFF. The DNA of the CDR3 is TGTGCCAGCAGCAAAAAGGCTATGAACACTGAAGCTTTCTTT.

This CDR3 is CASSPGARGDTQYF. The CDR3 nucleotides are TGTGCCAGCAGCCCGGGCGCCCGGGGAGATACGCAGTATTTT. This chain joins TRBV6-5 and TRBJ2-3; possible D gene TRBD2, 5 bases. The germline V gene has CDR1 MNHEY and CDR2 SVGAGI. The CDR3 has 14 residues. V lost 6 bases and J lost 5, with 15 bases in between.

The chain couples TRBV27 to TRBJ1-1; D remains unclear. Trimming pared 5 bases from V and 1 base from J, leaving 11 bases between. The CDR3 extends over 14 amino acids. CDR1 is MNHEY and CDR2 is SMNVEV in the germline V gene (reference sequence). The CDR3 bases are TGTGCCAGCAGTGCCCGTCGGGGGAACACTGAAGCTTTCTTT. Protein product: CASSARRGNTEAFF.

This clone was observed a single time. The V call is TRBV4-1, the J call TRBJ1-2, with D hard to call. CDR1 and CDR2 from the germline V gene are MGHRA and YSYEKL. This CDR3 has 18 residues. The V end was cut by 0 bases, the J end by 8 bases, with 25 bases between. The CDR3 region has the DNA TGCGCCAGCAGCCAAGAAGTATATCTTCCGGTACGGGGAGGAGGCTACACCTTC. It yields the protein CASSQEVYLPVRGGGYTF.

J is TRBJ2-7 and V is TRBV5-1; D possibly corresponds to TRBD1 (5 bases). Germline CDR1 and CDR2: SGHRS and YFSETQ. This CDR3 contains 15 residues. Trimming pared 4 bases from V and 0 bases from J, leaving 14 bases between. The CDR3 loop is CASSRLARDSYEQYF. The CDR3 region has the DNA TGCGCCAGCAGCCGATTGGCCAGGGACTCCTACGAGCAGTACTTC.

This chain uses TRBV9 with TRBJ2-7, with D unresolved. The CDR3 has 15 residues. CDR1 is SGDLS and CDR2 is YYNGEE in the germline V gene. The germline V and J ends were trimmed by 0 bases and 1 base, with 11 bases remaining between them. The CDR3 DNA reads TGTGCCAGCAGCGTAGATCCAGGTAGTTCCTACGAGCAGTACTTC. It codes for CASSVDPGSSYEQYF.

Worth noting for this clone: One junction end does not reproduce the germline sequence, and a read error may be involved. The DNA for the CDR3 is TGTGCCAGCAGGGTCCTTCGGGGCAGCGTTGAGCGGTACTTC. It is translated as CASRVLRGSVERYF. The V gene is TRBV27, the J gene TRBJ2-7; perhaps D is TRBD1 or TRBD2 (5 bases each). The germline gives CDR1 MNHEY, CDR2 SMNVEV (reference sequence). CDR3 length equals 14 residues.

Concerning this clone itself: The sample carries other DNA sequences with the same CDR3. This chain uses TRBV29-1 with TRBJ2-2, with 9 bases aligning to TRBD1. Germline values: CDR1 SQVTM, CDR2 ANQGSEA. The CDR3 runs to 14 residues. The trim removed 5 bases at V and 4 bases at J, leaving 5 bases unmatched. The CDR3 loop is CSVPGTGTTGELFF. DNA of the CDR3: TGCAGCGTTCCCGGGACAGGGACCACCGGGGAGCTGTTTTTT.

The chain combines TRBV7-2 with TRBJ2-7; 7 bases are a match to TRBD1. V dropped 7 bases and J dropped 6; count of bases not matched to a gene: 12. The CDR3 has 14 amino acids. Germline lookup yields CDR1 SGHTA and CDR2 FQGNSA. CDR3 residues: CASNLQGSNREQYF. DNA of the CDR3: TGTGCCAGCAATCTACAGGGGTCGAACCGCGAGCAGTACTTC.

This clone occurred once. This sequence joins TRBV27 and TRBJ1-1; D gene ambiguous. The CDR3 contains 17 residues. V was trimmed by 3 bases and J by 1 base, leaving 18 bases between them. Germline V lookup: CDR1 MNHEY, CDR2 SMNVEV (reference sequence). The CDR3 protein is CASSLSRTAPWNTEAFF. DNA of the CDR3: TGTGCCAGCAGTTTGTCAAGGACGGCCCCTTGGAACACTGAAGCTTTCTTT.

This chain uses TRBV4-1 with TRBJ2-1; 9 nucleotides align to TRBD2. Per the germline V gene, CDR1 is MGHRA and CDR2 is YSYEKL. Unmatched junction bases numbered 11, after V lost 4 bases and J lost 4 bases. This CDR3 comprises 17 residues. CDR3 nucleotides: TGCGCCAGCAGCCCCCTGCCTCTGGCGGGGGGGTACAATGAGCAGTTCTTC. Translating gives CASSPLPLAGGYNEQFF.

The CDR3 reads CASSFETSGYSGANVLTF. DNA for the CDR3: TGCGCCAGCAGCTTCGAGACTAGCGGTTACTCTGGGGCCAACGTCCTGACTTTC. The rearrangement links TRBV5-1 to TRBJ2-6, with 9 bases identical to TRBD2. Looked up from germline, CDR1 is SGHRS and CDR2 is YFSETQ. There are 18 residues in the CDR3. V dropped 2 bases and J dropped 0; count of bases not matched to a gene: 6. Full variable domain (rest looked up from reference TRBV5-1 and TRBJ2-6): KAGVTQTPRYLIKTRGQQVTLSCSPISGHRSVSWYQQTPGQGLQFLFEYFSETQRNKGNFPGRFSGRQFSNSRSEMNVSTLELGDSALYLCASSFETSGYSGANVLTFGAGSRLTVL.